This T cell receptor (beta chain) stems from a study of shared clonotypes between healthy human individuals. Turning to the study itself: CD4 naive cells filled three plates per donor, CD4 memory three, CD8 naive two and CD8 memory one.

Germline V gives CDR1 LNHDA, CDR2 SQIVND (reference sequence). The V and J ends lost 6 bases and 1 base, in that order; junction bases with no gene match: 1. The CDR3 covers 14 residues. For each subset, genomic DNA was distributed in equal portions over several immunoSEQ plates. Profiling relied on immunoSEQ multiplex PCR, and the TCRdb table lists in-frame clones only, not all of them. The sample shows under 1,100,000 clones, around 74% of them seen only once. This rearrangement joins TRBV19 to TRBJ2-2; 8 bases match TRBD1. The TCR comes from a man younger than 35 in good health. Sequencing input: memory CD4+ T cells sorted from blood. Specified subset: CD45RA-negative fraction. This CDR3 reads CASSGQGNTGELFF. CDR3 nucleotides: TGTGCCAGTAGCGGACAGGGGAACACCGGGGAGCTGTTTTTT.